Described below is a single TCR beta chain sequence and its context. Its target is not known. Unique molecular identifiers featured in each of the TCR beta cDNA libraries. The authors obtained roughly 500,000 cDNA molecules from approximately 0.95 to 9.8 million T cells. TCRdb passed the PCR reads through MiXCR, listing each CDR3 protein once. The data hold 800,000 to 950,000 distinct CDR3 sequences, with 53% observed a single time. The data were taken from a study of post-analysis software for immune sequencing data. Study-wide context: Relapsing-remitting, secondary progressive and progressive-relapsing multiple sclerosis were all included among the disease courses.

With 5 bases removed from V and 6 bases from J, the gap between germline ends came to 25 bases. Germline CDR1 is SNHLY and CDR2 is FYNNEI. The CDR3 covers 17 residues. Overall study results and limits: Compared against controls, patients with multiple sclerosis displayed significantly lower normalized Chao1 diversity. Included in a set of five TRBV segments more frequent in patients than controls were TRBV5-6, TRBV5-1 and TRBV20-1.

The sequence derives from a girl aged 5-17 years with multiple sclerosis. J is TRBJ1-2 and V is TRBV2; tentatively, D is TRBD1 (6 bases). Material: blood. The CDR3 nucleotides read TGTGCCAGCAGTCCAGGACAGCATTGGGTTCAGAGGAATGGCTACACCTTC. It codes for CASSPGQHWVQRNGYTF. The full variable domain, in which reference TRBV2 and TRBJ1-2 provide the parts outside the CDR3, is EPEVTQTPSHQVTQMGQEVILRCVPISNHLYFYWYRQILGQKVEFLVSFYNNEISEKSEIFDDQFSVERPDGSNFTLKIRSTKLEDSAMYFCASSPGQHWVQRNGYTFGSGTRLTVV.